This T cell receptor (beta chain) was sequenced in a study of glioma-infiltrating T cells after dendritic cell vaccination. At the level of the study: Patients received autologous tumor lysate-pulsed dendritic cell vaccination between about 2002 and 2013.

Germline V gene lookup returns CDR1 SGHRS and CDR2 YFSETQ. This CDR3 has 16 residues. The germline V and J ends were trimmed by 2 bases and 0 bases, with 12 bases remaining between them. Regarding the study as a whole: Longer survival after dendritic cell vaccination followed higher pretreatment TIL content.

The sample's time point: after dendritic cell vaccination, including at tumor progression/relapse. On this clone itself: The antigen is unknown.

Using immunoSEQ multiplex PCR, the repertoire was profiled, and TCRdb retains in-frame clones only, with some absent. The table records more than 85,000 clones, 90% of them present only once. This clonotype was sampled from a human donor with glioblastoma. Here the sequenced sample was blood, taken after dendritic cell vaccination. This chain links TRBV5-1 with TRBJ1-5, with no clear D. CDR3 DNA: TGCGCCAGCAGCTTTCGAGGGCCTTATAGCAATCAGCCCCAGCATTTT. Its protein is CASSFRGPYSNQPQHF.